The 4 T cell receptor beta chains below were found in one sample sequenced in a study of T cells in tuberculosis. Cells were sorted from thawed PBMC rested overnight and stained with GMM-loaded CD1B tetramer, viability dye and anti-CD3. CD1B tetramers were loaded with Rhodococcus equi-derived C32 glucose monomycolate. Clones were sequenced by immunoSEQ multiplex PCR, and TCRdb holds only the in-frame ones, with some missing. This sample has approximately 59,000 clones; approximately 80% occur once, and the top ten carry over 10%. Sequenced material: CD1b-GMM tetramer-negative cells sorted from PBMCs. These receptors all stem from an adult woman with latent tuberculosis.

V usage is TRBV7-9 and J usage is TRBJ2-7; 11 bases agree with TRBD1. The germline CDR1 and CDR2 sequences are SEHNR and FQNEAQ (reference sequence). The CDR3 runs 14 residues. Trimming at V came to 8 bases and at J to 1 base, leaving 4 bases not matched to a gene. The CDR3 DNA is TGTGCCAGCGGGCGGGACAGGGGGTCCTACGAGCAGTACTTC. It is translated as CASGRDRGSYEQYF.

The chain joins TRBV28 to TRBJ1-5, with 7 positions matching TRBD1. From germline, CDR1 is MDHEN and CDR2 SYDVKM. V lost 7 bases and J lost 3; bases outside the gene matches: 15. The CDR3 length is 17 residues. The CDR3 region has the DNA TGTGCCAGCAACCCGGGACAGATCTCTACGAACAATCAGCCCCAGCATTTT. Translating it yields CASNPGQISTNNQPQHF.

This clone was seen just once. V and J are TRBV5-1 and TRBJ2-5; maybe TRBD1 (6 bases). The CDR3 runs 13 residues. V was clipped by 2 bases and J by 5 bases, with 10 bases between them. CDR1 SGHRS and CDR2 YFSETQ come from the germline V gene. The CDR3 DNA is TGCGCCAGCAGCTTAACAGGGTGGGAGACCCAGTACTTC. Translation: CASSLTGWETQYF.

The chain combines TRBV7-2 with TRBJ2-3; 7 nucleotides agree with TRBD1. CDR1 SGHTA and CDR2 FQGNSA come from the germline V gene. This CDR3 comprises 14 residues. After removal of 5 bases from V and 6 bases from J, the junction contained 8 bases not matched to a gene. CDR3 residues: CASSPRQGRDTQYF. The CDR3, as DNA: TGTGCCAGCAGCCCTCGACAGGGAAGGGATACGCAGTATTTT.